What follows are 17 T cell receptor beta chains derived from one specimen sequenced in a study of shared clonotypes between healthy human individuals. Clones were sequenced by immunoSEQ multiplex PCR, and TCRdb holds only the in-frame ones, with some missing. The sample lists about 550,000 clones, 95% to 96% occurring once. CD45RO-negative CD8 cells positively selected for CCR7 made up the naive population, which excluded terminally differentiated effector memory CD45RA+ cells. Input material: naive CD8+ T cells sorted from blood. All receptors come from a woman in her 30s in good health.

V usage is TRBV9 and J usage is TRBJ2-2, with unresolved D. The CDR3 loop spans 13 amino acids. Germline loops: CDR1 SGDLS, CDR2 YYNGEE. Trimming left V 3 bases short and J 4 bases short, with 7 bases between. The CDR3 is CASSAGSTGELFF. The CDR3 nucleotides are TGTGCCAGCAGCGCCGGGTCCACCGGGGAGCTGTTTTTT.

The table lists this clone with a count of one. The CDR3: CASSLEAGTGELFF. The CDR3 nucleotides are TGTGCCAGCAGCTTGGAGGCAGGCACCGGGGAGCTGTTTTTT. The chain is built from TRBV5-6 and TRBJ2-2; the D is unclear. V was shortened by 0 bases and J by 4 bases, with 7 bases between the two germline ends. CDR3 length: 14 residues. Germline CDR1 reads SGHDT; CDR2 reads YYEEEE.

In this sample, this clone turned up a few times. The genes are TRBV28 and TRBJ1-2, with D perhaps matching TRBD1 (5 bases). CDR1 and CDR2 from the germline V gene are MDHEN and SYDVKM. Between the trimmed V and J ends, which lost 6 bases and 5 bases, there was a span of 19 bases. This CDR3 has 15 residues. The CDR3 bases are TGTGCCAGCAGGTCCAGGGCCCCAAGCCGATATGGCTACACCTTC. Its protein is CASRSRAPSRYGYTF.

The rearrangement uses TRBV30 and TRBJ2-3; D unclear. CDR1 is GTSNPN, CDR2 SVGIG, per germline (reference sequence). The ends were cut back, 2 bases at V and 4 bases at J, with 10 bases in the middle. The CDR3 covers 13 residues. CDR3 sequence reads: CAWSKTGSDTQYF. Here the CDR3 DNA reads TGTGCCTGGAGTAAGACGGGCTCAGATACGCAGTATTTT.

CDR3 residues: CASSSDGQGTDNEQFF. CDR3 coding DNA: TGTGCCAGCAGTTCCGACGGACAGGGGACGGACAATGAGCAGTTCTTC. This chain joins TRBV6-5 and TRBJ2-1; 9 nucleotides agree with TRBD1. With V trimmed by 4 bases and J by 5 bases, 9 bases remained unmatched. The CDR3 consists of 16 residues. Germline CDR1 MNHEY, CDR2 SVGAGI.

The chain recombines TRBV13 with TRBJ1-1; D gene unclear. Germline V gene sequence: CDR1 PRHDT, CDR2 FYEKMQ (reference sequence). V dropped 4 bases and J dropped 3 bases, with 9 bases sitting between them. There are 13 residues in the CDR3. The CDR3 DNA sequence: TGTGCCAGCAGCTCCCGGGCGGACACTGAAGCTTTCTTT. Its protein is CASSSRADTEAFF.

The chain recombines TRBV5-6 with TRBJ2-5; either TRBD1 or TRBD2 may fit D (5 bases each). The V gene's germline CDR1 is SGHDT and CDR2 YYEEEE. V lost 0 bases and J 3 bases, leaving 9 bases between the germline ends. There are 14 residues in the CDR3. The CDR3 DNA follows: TGTGCCAGCAGCTTGGTCCTGGGGGAAGAGACCCAGTACTTC. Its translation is CASSLVLGEETQYF. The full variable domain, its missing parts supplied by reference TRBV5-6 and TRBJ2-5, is DAGVTQSPTHLIKTRGQQVTLRCSPKSGHDTVSWYQQALGQGPQFIFQYYEEEERQRGNFPDRFSGHQFPNYSSELNVNALLLGDSALYLCASSLVLGEETQYFGPGTRLLVL.

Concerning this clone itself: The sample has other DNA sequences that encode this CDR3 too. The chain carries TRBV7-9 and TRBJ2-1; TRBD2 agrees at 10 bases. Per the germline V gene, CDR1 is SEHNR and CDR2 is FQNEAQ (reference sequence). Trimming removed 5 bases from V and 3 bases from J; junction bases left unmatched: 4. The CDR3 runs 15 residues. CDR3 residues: CASSLGLADYNEQFF. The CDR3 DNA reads TGTGCCAGCAGCCTCGGACTAGCGGACTACAATGAGCAGTTCTTC.

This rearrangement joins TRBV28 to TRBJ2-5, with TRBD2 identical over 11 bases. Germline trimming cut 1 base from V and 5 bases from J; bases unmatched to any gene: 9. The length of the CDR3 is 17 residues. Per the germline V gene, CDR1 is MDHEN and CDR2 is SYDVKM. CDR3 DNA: TGTGCCAGCAGTTTATCCTCACTAGCGGGAGCGGAGGAGACCCAGTACTTC. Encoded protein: CASSLSSLAGAEETQYF.

The CDR3 sequence: CASSIAREYSNQPQHF. The CDR3 DNA sequence: TGTGCCAGTAGTATAGCCAGGGAATATAGCAATCAGCCCCAGCATTTT. The chain combines TRBV19 with TRBJ1-5, with D possibly TRBD1 on 5 matching bases. This CDR3 comprises 16 residues. Trimming removed 1 base from V and 0 bases from J, with 10 bases in between. Per germline, CDR1 LNHDA and CDR2 SQIVND (reference sequence).

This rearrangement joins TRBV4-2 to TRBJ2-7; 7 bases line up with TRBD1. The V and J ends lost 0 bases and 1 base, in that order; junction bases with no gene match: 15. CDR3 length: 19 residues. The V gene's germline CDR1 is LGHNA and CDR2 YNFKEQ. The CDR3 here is CASSQDFNSQGPYSYEQYF. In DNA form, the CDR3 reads TGTGCCAGCAGCCAAGACTTTAATTCACAGGGGCCCTATTCCTACGAGCAGTACTTC.

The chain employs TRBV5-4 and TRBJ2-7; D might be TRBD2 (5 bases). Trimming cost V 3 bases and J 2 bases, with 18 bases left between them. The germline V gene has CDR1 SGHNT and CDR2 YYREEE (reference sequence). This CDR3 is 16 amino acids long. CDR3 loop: CASSWVGGLPAYEQYF. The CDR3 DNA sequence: TGTGCCAGCAGCTGGGTCGGCGGACTTCCAGCCTACGAGCAGTACTTC.

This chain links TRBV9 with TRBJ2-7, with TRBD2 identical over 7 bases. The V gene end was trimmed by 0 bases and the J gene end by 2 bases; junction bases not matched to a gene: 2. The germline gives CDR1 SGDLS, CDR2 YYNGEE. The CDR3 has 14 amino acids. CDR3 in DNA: TGTGCCAGCAGCGTAGAGGGAGGGACCTACGAGCAGTACTTC. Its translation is CASSVEGGTYEQYF.

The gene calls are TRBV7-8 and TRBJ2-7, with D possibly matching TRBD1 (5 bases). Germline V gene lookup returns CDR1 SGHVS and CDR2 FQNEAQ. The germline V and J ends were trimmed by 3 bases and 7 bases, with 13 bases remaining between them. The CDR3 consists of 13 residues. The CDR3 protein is CASSFRAGWEQYF. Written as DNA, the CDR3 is TGTGCCAGCAGCTTCAGGGCCGGGTGGGAGCAGTACTTC.

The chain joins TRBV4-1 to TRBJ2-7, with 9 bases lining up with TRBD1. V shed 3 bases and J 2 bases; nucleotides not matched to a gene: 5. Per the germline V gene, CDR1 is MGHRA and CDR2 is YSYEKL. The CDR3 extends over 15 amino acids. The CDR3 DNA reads TGCGCCAGCAGCCATTATACAGGGGGCCCCTACGAGCAGTACTTC. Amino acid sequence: CASSHYTGGPYEQYF.

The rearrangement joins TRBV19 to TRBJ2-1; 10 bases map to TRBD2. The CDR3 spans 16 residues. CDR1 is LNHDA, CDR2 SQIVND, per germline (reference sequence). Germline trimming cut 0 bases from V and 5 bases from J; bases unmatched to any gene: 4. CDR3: CASSIETSGLNNEQFF. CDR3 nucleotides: TGTGCCAGTAGTATAGAGACTAGCGGGTTAAACAATGAGCAGTTCTTC.

As DNA, the CDR3 is TGTGCCATCAGTGAGACTCTAGCGGGAGGGCTCACAGATACGCAGTATTTT. This gives the protein CAISETLAGGLTDTQYF. This rearrangement joins TRBV10-3 to TRBJ2-3; 12 bases agree with TRBD2. Germline CDR1 is ENHRY and CDR2 is SYGVKD. V gave up 2 bases and J gave up 2 bases; unmatched junction bases: 5. CDR3 length equals 17 residues.